This T cell receptor (beta chain) was recovered during a study of technical replicates of blood from several donors. Data came from immunoSEQ multiplex PCR; TCRdb stores just in-frame clones and leaves some out. The table includes about 79,000 clones, approximately 94% detected once. This receptor was identified in a human donor in good health. The sample comprised T cells isolated from PBMCs.

CDR3 sequence (DNA): TGTGCCAGCAGCCCCAAGAGGACAGTACAAGAGACCCAGTACTTC. Its protein product is CASSPKRTVQETQYF. The chain uses TRBV11-3 and TRBJ2-5; D might be TRBD1 (6 bases). The CDR3 consists of 15 residues. Trimming shortened V by 5 bases and J by 2 bases, and 15 bases separated the two germline ends. CDR1 is SGHNT, CDR2 YENEEA, per germline.